The rows below give T cell receptor beta chains drawn from one sample of a study of blood T cell repertoires in COVID-19. Sequenced by immunoSEQ multiplex PCR; TCRdb stores in-frame clones only, minus some. This table has more than 120,000 clones, more than 75% appearing once. Sequencing was performed on peripheral blood. The receptors were sampled from a human donor in a cohort sampled during active COVID-19. CDR3s include the opening cysteine and the closing phenylalanine or tryptophan. Fields, in order: CDR3 protein, CDR3 DNA, clone size, V gene, D gene, J gene. D genes are given only for firm matches. A row's size may be missing; if present it is once, few, many or a size class.

CDR3: CAWSVGQANEKLFF; DNA: TGTGCCTGGAGTGTCGGACAGGCTAATGAAAAACTGTTTTTT; size: -; V: TRBV30; D: TRBD1; J: TRBJ1-4
CDR3: CASSTDDRTSGGSRETQYF; DNA: TGTGCCAGCAGTACGGACGACAGGACTAGCGGGGGTTCGAGAGAGACCCAGTACTTC; size: -; V: TRBV3-1/TRBV3-2; D: TRBD2; J: TRBJ2-5
CDR3: CASSSRTGVTGNTIYF; DNA: TGTGCCAGCAGCTCGCGGACAGGAGTAACTGGAAACACCATATATTTT; size: -; V: TRBV5-4; D: TRBD1; J: TRBJ1-3
CDR3: CASSMDRNTEAFF; DNA: TGTGCCAGCAGTATGGACAGGAACACTGAAGCTTTCTTT; size: -; V: TRBV12-3/TRBV12-4; D: -; J: TRBJ1-1
CDR3: CASSPRPRTSSRNEQFF; DNA: TGTGCCAGCAGTCCCCGCCCCCGGACTAGCTCCCGCAATGAGCAGTTCTTC; size: once; V: TRBV2; D: TRBD2; J: TRBJ2-1
CDR3: CASSLGGLYTF; DNA: TGTGCCAGCAGTTTAGGGGGGCTTTACACCTTC; size: -; V: TRBV12-3/TRBV12-4; D: -; J: TRBJ1-2
CDR3: CASSPRLTTLEIRNEQFF; DNA: TGTGCCAGCAGCCCCCGACTTACGACGCTCGAGATCCGCAATGAGCAGTTCTTC; size: -; V: TRBV9; D: -; J: TRBJ2-1
CDR3: CASSSRTVSEAFF; DNA: TGTGCCAGCAGCTCGAGGACAGTTTCTGAAGCTTTCTTT; size: few; V: TRBV12-3/TRBV12-4; D: -; J: TRBJ1-1
CDR3: CASSLEGTVGKPQHF; DNA: TGCGCCAGCAGCTTGGAAGGGACAGTGGGGAAGCCCCAGCATTTT; size: once; V: TRBV5-1; D: TRBD1; J: TRBJ1-5
CDR3: CASRSTGGSNQPQHF; DNA: TGTGCCAGCAGGTCGACAGGGGGCAGCAATCAGCCCCAGCATTTT; size: -; V: TRBV2; D: TRBD1; J: TRBJ1-5
CDR3: CASSQDPRGGARPNTEAFF; DNA: TGTGCCAGCAGCCAAGATCCACGGGGGGGGGCGAGGCCGAACACTGAAGCTTTCTTT; size: -; V: TRBV4-2; D: -; J: TRBJ1-1
CDR3: CAWSPWANVLTF; DNA: TGTGCCTGGAGTCCCTGGGCCAACGTCCTGACTTTC; size: -; V: TRBV30; D: -; J: TRBJ2-6
CDR3: CAWSVQGAFGELFF; DNA: TGTGCCTGGAGTGTACAGGGGGCGTTCGGGGAGCTGTTTTTT; size: -; V: TRBV30; D: TRBD1; J: TRBJ2-2
CDR3: CASSQDTGGNLYEQYF; DNA: TGCGCCAGCAGCCAAGACACAGGGGGAAACCTCTACGAGCAGTACTTC; size: -; V: TRBV4-1; D: TRBD1; J: TRBJ2-7
CDR3: CASSLGSGGRVTGELFF; DNA: TGTGCCAGCAGCTTAGGGAGCGGCGGGAGAGTCACCGGGGAGCTGTTTTTT; size: -; V: TRBV7-9; D: TRBD2; J: TRBJ2-2
CDR3: CASSMTSGNSPGREFF; DNA: TGTGCCAGCAGTATGACTAGCGGGAACTCCCCGGGTAGAGAGTTCTTC; size: -; V: TRBV27; D: TRBD2; J: TRBJ2-1
CDR3: CASSSATSGRPYNEQFF; DNA: TGCGCCAGCAGCTCCGCGACTAGCGGGAGGCCCTACAATGAGCAGTTCTTC; size: -; V: TRBV5-1; D: TRBD2; J: TRBJ2-1
CDR3: CASTPPTGNPEAFF; DNA: TGTGCCAGTACCCCCCCGACAGGGAATCCTGAAGCTTTCTTT; size: many; V: TRBV19; D: TRBD1; J: TRBJ1-1
CDR3: CAWTFGLAGLTDTQYF; DNA: TGTGCCTGGACTTTTGGGCTAGCGGGACTCACAGATACGCAGTATTTT; size: -; V: TRBV30; D: TRBD2; J: TRBJ2-3
CDR3: CASSLTSGVNNEQFF; DNA: TGTGCCAGCAGCCTGACTAGCGGGGTGAACAATGAGCAGTTCTTC; size: once; V: TRBV6-5; D: TRBD2; J: TRBJ2-1
CDR3: CASSPWTVVNTEAFF; DNA: TGTGCCAGCAGCCCTTGGACTGTGGTGAACACTGAAGCTTTCTTT; size: -; V: TRBV5-4; D: -; J: TRBJ1-1
CDR3: CASSQDGTGGDEKLFF; DNA: TGTGCCAGCAGCCAAGACGGGACAGGGGGAGATGAAAAACTGTTTTTT; size: -; V: TRBV4-2; D: TRBD1; J: TRBJ1-4
CDR3: CASSATILKNGYTF; DNA: TGTGCCAGCAGTGCTACCATCCTAAAGAATGGCTACACCTTC; size: once; V: TRBV2; D: -; J: TRBJ1-2
CDR3: CASSLVASGYTF; DNA: TGTGCCAGCAGCTTGGTGGCTAGTGGCTACACCTTC; size: -; V: TRBV5-8; D: -; J: TRBJ1-2
CDR3: CASSSWTSGWGDTQYF; DNA: TGTGCCAGCAGCTCGTGGACTAGCGGGTGGGGGGATACGCAGTATTTT; size: -; V: TRBV11-2; D: TRBD2; J: TRBJ2-3
CDR3: CASSAWTGGESGYTF; DNA: TGTGCCAGCAGTGCCTGGACAGGGGGCGAAAGTGGCTACACCTTC; size: once; V: TRBV25-1; D: TRBD1; J: TRBJ1-2
CDR3: CASSLDQLGTGANVLTF; DNA: TGCGCCAGCAGCTTGGATCAACTAGGGACTGGGGCCAACGTCCTGACTTTC; size: -; V: TRBV5-1; D: -; J: TRBJ2-6
CDR3: CASSFRGGSYNEQFF; DNA: TGTGCCAGCAGCTTTCGGGGGGGCTCCTACAATGAGCAGTTCTTC; size: -; V: TRBV7-9; D: TRBD2; J: TRBJ2-1
CDR3: CSVITGADTQYF; DNA: TGCAGCGTTATAACAGGAGCAGATACGCAGTATTTT; size: -; V: TRBV29-1; D: -; J: TRBJ2-3
CDR3: CASSLFGQHYNEQFF; DNA: TGTGCCAGCAGCTTATTTGGACAGCACTACAATGAGCAGTTCTTC; size: -; V: TRBV7-2; D: -; J: TRBJ2-1
CDR3: CASSSTVGTGGETQYF; DNA: TGTGCCAGCAGCTCCACCGTCGGGACAGGGGGAGAGACCCAGTACTTC; size: -; V: TRBV7-8; D: TRBD1; J: TRBJ2-5